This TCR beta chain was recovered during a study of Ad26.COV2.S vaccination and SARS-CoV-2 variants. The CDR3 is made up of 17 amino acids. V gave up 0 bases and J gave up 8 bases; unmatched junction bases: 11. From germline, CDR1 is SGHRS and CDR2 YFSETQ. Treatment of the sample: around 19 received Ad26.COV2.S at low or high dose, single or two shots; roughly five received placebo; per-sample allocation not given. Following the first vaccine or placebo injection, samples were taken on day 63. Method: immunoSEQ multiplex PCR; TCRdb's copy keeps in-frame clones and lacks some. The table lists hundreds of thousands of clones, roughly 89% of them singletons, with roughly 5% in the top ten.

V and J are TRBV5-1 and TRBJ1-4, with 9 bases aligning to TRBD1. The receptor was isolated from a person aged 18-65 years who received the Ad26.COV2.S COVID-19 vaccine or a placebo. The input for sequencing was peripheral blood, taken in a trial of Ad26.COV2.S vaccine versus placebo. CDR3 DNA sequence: TGCGCCAGCAGCTTGGCCGGACAGGGGAATTTGGTGGAAAAACTGTTTTTT. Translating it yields CASSLAGQGNLVEKLFF.